Sequencing of this TCR beta chain was carried out in a study of OX40 agonist ivuxolimab in advanced cancers. At the level of the whole study: Ivuxolimab was an agonistic, fully human IgG2 monoclonal antibody directed against OX40 (CD134), a costimulatory receptor. Intravenous ivuxolimab was administered to patients every 2 weeks at six dose levels: 0.01, 0.1, 0.3, 1.5, 3 and 10 mg/kg. Among the approximately 54 dose-escalation patients, some 19 had hepatocellular carcinoma, roughly 15 melanoma, 9 renal cell carcinoma and 9 head and neck cancer. A male proportion of roughly 85% and a mean age of about 60 years, ranging from roughly 23 to 80, were recorded for the dose-escalation cohort. Prior anti-PD-1, anti-PD-L1 or anti-CTLA-4 therapy was permitted, and 30% to 50% of dose-escalation patients had received checkpoint inhibitors. Partial responses were achieved by three dose-escalation patients, of whom one had hepatocellular carcinoma and two had cutaneous melanoma. Peripheral TCRbeta sequencing was intended to test whether TCR sequence diversity was altered and clonal T-cell expansion was caused by ivuxolimab. The paper covers the monotherapy dose-escalation part of the phase I ivuxolimab trial, which included N ≈ 57 patients.

Including cysteine and phenylalanine, the CDR3 has 16 amino acids. The CDR3 DNA has 48 bases and is translated from base 1. The germline V gene encodes CDR1 MNHEY and CDR2 SMNVEV (reference sequence). Trimming removed 6 bases from V and 3 bases from J, leaving 15 bases between the germline ends. Genomic DNA was isolated from the sorted cells so that the TCRbeta CDR3 region could be sequenced. The immunoSEQ Assay was used for sequencing of TCRbeta CDR3 regions. TCRdb's version of the immuneACCESS table is confined to in-frame rearrangements and falls short of the full clone set. An unresolved V gene accounts for under half of the shortfall where checked; the remainder is of unknown origin. The sample table contains around 110,000 clones; only one count was recorded for 90% of them. The ten biggest clones cover approximately 0.48% of the sample. This clone was observed a single time. Its antigen is unknown. Within one base of it there is no much larger clone, and no base qualities were kept.

The research as a whole found: At doses of 0.1 to 3.0 mg/kg, clonal expansion of both CD4+ and CD8+ blood T cells was observed from baseline to week 6. Low levels of normalized T-cell clonal expansion were also seen in some nonresponding patients. In partial responders in the 0.1-3.0 mg/kg groups, normalized peripheral clonal expansion was found to be among the lowest, especially among CD8+ T cells. Which antigens the clonally expanded peripheral T cells were specific for was not determined. After ivuxolimab, CD8+ T cells had more expanded clones than CD4+ T cells on average.

The trial excluded patients who had a history of autoimmune disease or who were on systemic immunosuppression. Peripheral blood for TCR sequencing was drawn from every dose cohort at baseline, at cycle 4 day 1 and at cycle 7 day 1. The samples were taken from a phase I, first-in-human, multicenter, open-label dose-escalation trial of ivuxolimab. Adults with locally advanced or metastatic melanoma, renal cell carcinoma, hepatocellular carcinoma or head and neck squamous cell carcinoma were enrolled in the trial. Before TCR sequencing, CD4+ and CD8+ T cells were separately sorted from peripheral blood.

Sequencing used CD4+ or CD8+ T cells sorted from blood, obtained in a trial of the OX40 agonist ivuxolimab. The rearranged chain carries TRBV27 and TRBJ1-6; perhaps TRBD1 is the D gene, with 6 bases matching. This clonotype was sampled from an adult with an advanced solid tumor such as melanoma, head and neck, liver or kidney cancer. The DNA sequence is given as TGTGCCAGCAGCTACTTTGGACAGATCTATAATTCACCCCTCCACTTT. This yields the protein CASSYFGQIYNSPLHF.